This is a list of T cell receptor beta chains from one sample in a study of cytotoxic CD8 clonotypes in ibrutinib-treated CLL. Some clones are missing from TCRdb's copy, which holds only in-frame ones; the method was immunoSEQ multiplex PCR. The table has about 160,000 clones, about 88% seen once; the top ten hold roughly 3%. The source was PBMCs, collected at disease progression, from a patient treated with ibrutinib. All receptors come from a human donor with chronic lymphocytic leukemia. CDR3s include the opening cysteine and the closing phenylalanine or tryptophan. D genes are given only for firm matches. Rows give clone size only sometimes, using once, few, many, or a class for an expanded clone.

TRBD2,once,16,TRBV12-5,TRBJ2-1,CASGLVWDYRYNEQFF,TGTGCTAGTGGTTTGGTATGGGACTACCGATACAATGAGCAGTTCTTC
TRBD1,.,16,TRBV15,TRBJ2-7,CATSSFLTGEFYEQYF,TGTGCCACCAGCAGTTTCTTGACAGGGGAGTTTTACGAGCAGTACTTC
.,.,12,TRBV19,TRBJ1-2,CASTPGSYGYTF,TGTGCCAGTACCCCTGGGTCTTATGGCTACACCTTC
.,.,13,TRBV28,TRBJ2-3,CASRPDSTDTQYF,TGTGCCAGCCGACCGGACAGCACAGATACGCAGTATTTT
.,.,14,TRBV4-3,TRBJ2-1,CASSQDTTYNEQFF,TGCGCCAGCAGCCAAGATACCACGTACAATGAGCAGTTCTTC
.,.,11,TRBV27,TRBJ2-1,CASTSYNEQFF,TGTGCCAGCACCAGCTACAATGAGCAGTTCTTC
.,.,14,TRBV5-1,TRBJ1-3,CASSPRGAGNTIYF,TGCGCCAGCAGCCCCAGGGGTGCTGGAAACACCATATATTTT
.,.,13,TRBV30,TRBJ1-3,CAWSVHGGNTIYF,TGTGCCTGGAGTGTACATGGAGGAAACACCATATATTTT
TRBD1,.,14,TRBV5-8,TRBJ1-1,CASSKGQGWTEAFF,TGTGCCAGCAGCAAGGGACAGGGCTGGACTGAAGCTTTCTTT
.,.,16,TRBV5-4,TRBJ2-2,CASSERPGQNTGELFF,TGTGCCAGCAGCGAAAGACCGGGACAGAACACCGGGGAGCTGTTTTTT
.,.,15,TRBV5-5,TRBJ1-3,CASSLVGYAGNTIYF,TGTGCCAGCAGCTTGGTTGGTTACGCTGGAAACACCATATATTTT
TRBD1,.,14,TRBV2,TRBJ2-7,CASRYDRGVYEQYF,TGTGCCAGCAGATATGACAGGGGCGTCTACGAGCAGTACTTC
.,.,13,TRBV27,TRBJ2-7,CASSLEGAYEQYF,TGTGCCAGCAGTTTGGAAGGGGCCTACGAGCAGTACTTC
TRBD2,.,15,TRBV6-5,TRBJ2-7,CASSYSRGGRYEQYF,TGTGCCAGCAGTTACTCCAGGGGCGGGAGGTACGAGCAGTACTTC
TRBD2,.,17,TRBV4-1,TRBJ2-1,CASSQDRVAGRYNEQFF,TGCGCCAGCAGCCAGGACCGGGTAGCGGGGCGCTACAATGAGCAGTTCTTC
.,.,15,TRBV9,TRBJ2-6,CASSVAGSGANVLTF,TGTGCCAGCAGCGTAGCAGGCTCTGGGGCCAACGTCCTGACTTTC
.,once,14,TRBV5-5,TRBJ2-1,CASSLLVAAGEQFF,TGTGCCAGCAGCCTCCTTGTGGCGGCTGGGGAGCAGTTCTTC
.,once,14,TRBV19,TRBJ2-3,CASNRQASTDTQYF,TGTGCCAGTAACAGACAGGCAAGCACAGATACGCAGTATTTT
TRBD2,.,16,TRBV4-2,TRBJ2-7,CASSPRTSGRPDEQYF,TGTGCCAGCAGCCCTCGGACTAGCGGGAGACCGGACGAGCAGTACTTC
TRBD2,once,20,TRBV4-2,TRBJ2-4,CASSQDGTSGRARAKNIQYF,TGTGCCAGCAGCCAAGATGGAACTAGCGGGAGGGCCAGAGCCAAAAACATTCAGTACTTC
.,once,15,TRBV7-9,TRBJ1-1,CASTGPGGENTEAFF,TGTGCCAGCACCGGACCAGGTGGGGAGAACACTGAAGCTTTCTTT
TRBD1,.,17,TRBV5-1,TRBJ1-5,CASSSGSGGTSNQPQHF,TGCGCCAGCAGCTCGGGCTCAGGGGGCACGAGCAATCAGCCCCAGCATTTT
.,.,15,TRBV9,TRBJ1-1,CASSPGGGWDTEAFF,TGTGCCAGCAGCCCTGGGGGGGGCTGGGACACTGAAGCTTTCTTT
.,.,14,TRBV5-1,TRBJ2-3,CASSLVWATDTQYF,TGCGCCAGCAGCTTGGTCTGGGCGACAGATACGCAGTATTTT
.,once,15,TRBV6-4,TRBJ1-2,CASSDPPGGLYGYTF,TGTGCCAGCAGTGACCCTCCGGGAGGTCTCTATGGCTACACCTTC
.,.,15,TRBV28,TRBJ1-5,CASSLGRVGNQPQHF,TGTGCCAGCAGTTTAGGCAGGGTGGGCAATCAGCCCCAGCATTTT
.,.,12,TRBV11-3,TRBJ1-2,CASSFSSYGYTF,TGTGCCAGCAGCTTTTCGTCCTATGGCTACACCTTC
.,once,15,TRBV6-4,TRBJ1-2,CASSPPWVANYGYTF,TGTGCCAGCAGCCCCCCGTGGGTAGCTAACTATGGCTACACCTTC
.,.,14,TRBV13,TRBJ2-3,CASSLEGSTDTQYF,TGTGCCAGCAGCTTAGAGGGCTCCACAGATACGCAGTATTTT
TRBD2,.,14,TRBV6-5,TRBJ2-3,CASEQRGDTDTQYF,TGTGCCAGCGAACAGCGGGGGGACACAGATACGCAGTATTTT
.,.,14,TRBV14,TRBJ1-3,CASSQGGTGNTIYF,TGTGCCAGCAGCCAAGGGGGGACTGGAAACACCATATATTTT
TRBD2,.,18,TRBV11-3,TRBJ2-7,CASSLRPLIAGGSHEQYF,TGTGCCAGCAGCTTAAGACCCCTCATAGCGGGAGGCAGCCACGAGCAGTACTTC
TRBD1,.,13,TRBV29-1,TRBJ2-7,CSAAGTGEYEQYF,TGCAGCGCTGCCGGGACAGGAGAATACGAGCAGTACTTC
TRBD2,.,18,TRBV10-1,TRBJ2-1,CASSESGSSGSSYNEQFF,TGCGCCAGCAGTGAGTCGGGGTCTAGCGGCAGCTCCTACAATGAGCAGTTCTTC
.,.,13,TRBV29-1,TRBJ2-7,CSAGDATNYEQYF,TGCAGCGCCGGAGATGCCACGAACTACGAGCAGTACTTC
.,.,14,TRBV11-2,TRBJ1-1,CASSHIQLNTEAFF,TGTGCCAGCAGCCACATCCAGCTGAACACTGAAGCTTTCTTT
TRBD1,.,13,TRBV6-1,TRBJ1-2,CASSNQGAHGYTF,TGTGCCAGCAGTAACCAGGGGGCTCATGGCTACACCTTC
TRBD1,.,16,TRBV9,TRBJ1-2,CASSVEQGALGYGYTF,TGTGCCAGCAGCGTAGAGCAGGGGGCGCTTGGGTATGGCTACACCTTC
.,.,13,TRBV6-1,TRBJ2-3,CASSEYGTDTQYF,TGTGCCAGCAGTGAATATGGGACAGATACGCAGTATTTT
.,.,14,TRBV21-1,TRBJ2-1,CASDLAGGDNEQFF,TGTGCCAGCGATCTAGCGGGAGGGGACAATGAGCAGTTCTTC
.,.,14,TRBV7-2,TRBJ1-3,CASSLTLSGNTIYF,TGTGCCAGCAGCTTAACACTCTCTGGAAACACCATATATTTT
.,once,14,TRBV15,TRBJ1-1,CATSRDRVGTEAFF,TGTGCCACCAGCAGAGATCGGGTGGGCACTGAAGCTTTCTTT